This T cell receptor beta chain was identified during a study of early T cells in non-severe SARS-CoV-2 infection (dated by TCRdb to about 2021). General notes on the study: Because TCR sequencing was done on bulk RNA from unsorted whole blood, the alpha and beta chains could not be paired.

What the work shows at the level of the full study, not this receptor alone: VDJdb matching was skewed toward anti-spike CD8 responses, so virus-specific expansions were likely underestimated and private and CD4 specificities were missed.

CDR1 KGHDR and CDR2 SFDVKD are derived from the germline V gene. V loses 5 bases, J loses 0 bases, and the germline ends lie 7 bases apart. Reading from cysteine to phenylalanine, the CDR3 counts 14 amino acids. CDR3 DNA only is kept here, 42 bases in frame from base 1. Libraries were built with 5' RACE. Sequencing used a NextSeq 500. In the TCR library protocol, unique molecular identifiers were attached to individual cDNA molecules to correct for PCR bias and sequencing error. Both TCR alpha and beta chains were sequenced, and tight co-correlation was observed between alpha and beta sequence abundances in each sample. Turning to the authors' computational methods: Decombinator V4 was used to annotate TCR sequences for V gene, J gene and CDR3. Expanded TCRs were defined as changing significantly between any two time points under a Poisson model with p below 0.0001. TCR abundances were normalised to the total number of TCRs sequenced per sample and expressed as counts per million. MAIT TCRs were defined by TRAV1-2 paired with TRAJ12, TRAJ20 or TRAJ33, and iNKT TCRs by TRAV10 paired with TRAJ18. VDJdb, accessed 1 November 2021, was searched for CMV, EBV and SARS-CoV-2 annotated TCRs, excluding TCRs annotated for multiple antigens. TCRdb handled the public reads itself, with Q25 trimming in fastp and clone calling in MiXCR, and kept productive beta chains. Each CDR3 protein gets just one entry, which takes the most common genes and DNA from the rows behind it. None of the V and J calls come from the authors' own analysis; TCRdb made them. The sample records fewer than 65,000 distinct CDR3 sequences, approximately 8.5% of which are singletons. Approximately 15% of the sample comes from the top ten.

The study was a case-control design nested within a healthcare worker cohort in London, UK, with weekly nasopharyngeal swab PCR tests and blood sampling. Between 23 and 31 March 2020, the week of the UK lockdown, healthcare workers were enrolled and then followed up weekly for as long as 16 weeks. In its sample, this clonotype was seen many times. Its cognate antigen has yet to be identified. No clone much larger than this one lies a single base away; base qualities are absent. This TCR was recovered from an adult who was a healthcare worker with PCR-confirmed SARS-CoV-2 infection or an uninfected control (not recorded which). The V and J genes are TRBV24-1 and TRBJ1-5, with an unclear D gene assignment. Input material: whole blood. The sequenced DNA: TGTGCCACCAGTGTAAGTTCTAGCAATCAGCCCCAGCATTTT. Its protein product is CATSVSSSNQPQHF.